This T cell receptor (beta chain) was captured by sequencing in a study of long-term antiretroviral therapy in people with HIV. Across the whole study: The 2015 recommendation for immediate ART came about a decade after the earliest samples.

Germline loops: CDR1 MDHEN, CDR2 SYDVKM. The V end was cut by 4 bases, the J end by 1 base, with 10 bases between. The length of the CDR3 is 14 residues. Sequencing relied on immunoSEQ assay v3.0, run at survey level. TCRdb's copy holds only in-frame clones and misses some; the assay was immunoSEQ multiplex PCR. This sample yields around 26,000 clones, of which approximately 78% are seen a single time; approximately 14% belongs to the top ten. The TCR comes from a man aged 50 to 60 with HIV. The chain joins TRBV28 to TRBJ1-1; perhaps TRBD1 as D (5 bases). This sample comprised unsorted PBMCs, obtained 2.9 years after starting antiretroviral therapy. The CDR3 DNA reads TGTGCCAGCAGTTATGGGGGTCGGAACACTGAAGCTTTCTTT. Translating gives CASSYGGRNTEAFF.